The following is a T cell receptor beta chain sequence with its context. Its antigen is undetermined. This record comes from a study of identical twins. Overall study results and limits: The degree of excess twin sharing was weaker in beta out-of-frame sequences. Not following the same donors, the study drew its conclusions from cross-sectional statistical analysis.

CDR1 and CDR2 (germline): SGDLS, YYNGEE. CDR3 length equals 13 residues. The V end lost 0 bases, the J end lost 3 bases, and 3 bases lay between the germline ends. Through template switching, a universal primer site was introduced, and the cDNA contained unique molecular identifiers. From the 5' RACE reads, TCRdb called clonotypes with MiXCR, one entry per CDR3 protein. Of around 1.7 million distinct CDR3 sequences in the sample, more than 30% were seen once. The V gene is TRBV9, the J gene TRBJ2-2; D uncertain. Source material: cord blood. The receptor's source is a newborn girl in good health. The CDR3 DNA is TGTGCCAGCAGCGTAGAGCACACCGGGGAGCTGTTTTTT. As protein: CASSVEHTGELFF.